Listed below are T cell receptor beta chains from one sample, sequenced in a study of CD8 T cells in ankylosing spondylitis. TCRdb itself ran the 5' RACE reads through MiXCR, one entry per CDR3 protein. The repertoire holds 190,000 or so distinct CDR3 sequences, with over 10% as singletons. The sequencing sample was made of blood, either unsorted or a sorted T cell fraction (not recorded which). These receptors came from a male donor with ankylosing spondylitis or in good health (not recorded which). The CDR3 runs from the conserved cysteine through the conserved F or W. Fields, in order: clone size, CDR3 length, D gene, J gene, V gene, CDR3 DNA, CDR3 protein. A D gene is named only where the DNA matches it firmly. Some rows mark clone size as missing; the rest say once, few, many or name a class of expanded clone.

few | 18 | TRBD2 | TRBJ2-7 | TRBV27 | TGTGCCAGCAGTTTTGGGGGACTAGCGGGTATGGGTATTTACGAGCAGTACTTC | CASSFGGLAGMGIYEQYF
few | 13 | - | TRBJ2-1 | TRBV12-5 | TGTGCTAGTGGTTTGGAAAGTTACAATGAGCAGTTCTTC | CASGLESYNEQFF
many | 15 | - | TRBJ1-1 | TRBV4-1 | TGCGCCAGCAGTCGTCCGAGTGGGGGGAACACTGAAGCTTTCTTT | CASSRPSGGNTEAFF
few | 13 | - | TRBJ2-2 | TRBV20-1 | TGCAGTGCCCTAGACCCGGGGAACGGGGAGCTGTTTTTT | CSALDPGNGELFF
- | 15 | - | TRBJ2-3 | TRBV11-2 | TGTGCCAGCAGCTTAGGGGCCAGCGGTAAAGATACGCAGTATTTT | CASSLGASGKDTQYF
- | 12 | - | TRBJ2-7 | TRBV12-3/TRBV12-4 | TGTGCCAGCAGTTGGCACCTAGACGAGCAGTACTTC | CASSWHLDEQYF
- | 16 | TRBD1 | TRBJ2-1 | TRBV30 | TGTGCCTCGGGACAGGGGGACAGGGGAGCCTACAATGAGCAGTTCTTC | CASGQGDRGAYNEQFF
many | 13 | TRBD2 | TRBJ2-1 | TRBV27 | TGTGCCAGCAGTTTTGCGGGGGGGCTTCAGCAGTTCTTC | CASSFAGGLQQFF
medium-sized | 12 | - | TRBJ2-7 | TRBV7-9 | TGTGCCAGCAGCTACCCGGGCTACGAGCAGTACTTC | CASSYPGYEQYF
few | 14 | TRBD1 | TRBJ1-2 | TRBV6-1 | TGTGCCAGCAGTCCTAGAGGGGGGACAGGCGGCTACACCTTC | CASSPRGGTGGYTF